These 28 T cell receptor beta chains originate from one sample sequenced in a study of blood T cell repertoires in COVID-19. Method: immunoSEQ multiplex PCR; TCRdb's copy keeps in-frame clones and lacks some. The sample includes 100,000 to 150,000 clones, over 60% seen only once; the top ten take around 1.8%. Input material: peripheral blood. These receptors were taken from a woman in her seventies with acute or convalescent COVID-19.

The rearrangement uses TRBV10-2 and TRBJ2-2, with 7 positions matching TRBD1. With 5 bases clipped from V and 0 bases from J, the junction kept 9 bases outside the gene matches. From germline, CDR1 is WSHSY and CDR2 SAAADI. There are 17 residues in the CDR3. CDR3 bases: TGCGCCAGCAGTATAACAGGGGCAGGGGCGAACACCGGGGAGCTGTTTTTT. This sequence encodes CASSITGAGANTGELFF.

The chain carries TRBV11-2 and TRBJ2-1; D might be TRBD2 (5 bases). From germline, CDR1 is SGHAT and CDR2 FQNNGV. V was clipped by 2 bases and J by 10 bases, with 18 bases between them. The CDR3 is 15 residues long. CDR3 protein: CASSLTPTTSQEQFF. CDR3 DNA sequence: TGTGCCAGCAGCTTAACCCCCACCACTAGTCAGGAGCAGTTCTTC. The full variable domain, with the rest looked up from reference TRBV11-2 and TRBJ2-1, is EAGVAQSPRYKIIEKRQSVAFWCNPISGHATLYWYQQILGQGPKLLIQFQNNGVVDDSQLPKDRFSAERLKGVDSTLKIQPAKLEDSAVYLCASSLTPTTSQEQFFGPGTRLTVL.

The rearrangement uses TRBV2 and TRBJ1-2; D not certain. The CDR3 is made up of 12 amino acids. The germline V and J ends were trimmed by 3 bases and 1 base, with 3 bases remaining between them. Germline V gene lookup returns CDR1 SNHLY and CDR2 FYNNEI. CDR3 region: CASSDSNYGYTF. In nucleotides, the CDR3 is TGTGCCAGCAGTGACAGTAACTATGGCTACACCTTC.

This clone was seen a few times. CDR3 region: CASSLRTGMGTGELFF. The CDR3, as DNA: TGTGCCAGCAGCCTACGGACAGGGATGGGGACCGGGGAGCTGTTTTTT. The gene calls are TRBV3-1 (or the pseudogene TRBV3-2) and TRBJ2-2; 8 bases align to TRBD1. Germline trimming cut 4 bases from V and 5 bases from J; bases unmatched to any gene: 9. Germline CDR1 LGHDT, CDR2 YNNKEL (reference sequence). This CDR3 contains 16 residues.

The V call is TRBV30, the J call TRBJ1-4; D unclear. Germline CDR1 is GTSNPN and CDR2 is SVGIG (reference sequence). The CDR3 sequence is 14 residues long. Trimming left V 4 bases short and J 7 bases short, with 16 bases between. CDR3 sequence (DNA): TGTGCCTGGACCTATAGCCCGAGGGCTGAAAAACTGTTTTTT. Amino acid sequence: CAWTYSPRAEKLFF.

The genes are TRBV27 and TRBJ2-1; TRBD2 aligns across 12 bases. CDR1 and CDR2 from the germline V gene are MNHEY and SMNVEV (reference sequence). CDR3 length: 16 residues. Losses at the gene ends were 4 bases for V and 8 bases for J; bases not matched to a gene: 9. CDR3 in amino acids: CASSSPRLAGADEQFF. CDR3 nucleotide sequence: TGTGCCAGCAGTTCCCCCCGACTAGCGGGAGCCGATGAGCAGTTCTTC.

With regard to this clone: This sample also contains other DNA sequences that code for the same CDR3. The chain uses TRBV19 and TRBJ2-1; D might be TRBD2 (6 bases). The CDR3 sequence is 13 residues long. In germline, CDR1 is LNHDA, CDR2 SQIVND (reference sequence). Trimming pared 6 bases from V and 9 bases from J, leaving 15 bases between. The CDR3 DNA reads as TGTGCCAGTAGCGGGAGCGGCCGTGGTGAGCAGTTCTTC. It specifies CASSGSGRGEQFF.

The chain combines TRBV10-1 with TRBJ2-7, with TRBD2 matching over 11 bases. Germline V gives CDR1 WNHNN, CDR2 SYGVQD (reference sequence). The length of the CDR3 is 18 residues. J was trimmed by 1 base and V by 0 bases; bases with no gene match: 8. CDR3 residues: CASSESKLAGVGSYEQYF. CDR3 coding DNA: TGCGCCAGCAGTGAGTCGAAACTAGCGGGAGTAGGGTCCTACGAGCAGTACTTC.

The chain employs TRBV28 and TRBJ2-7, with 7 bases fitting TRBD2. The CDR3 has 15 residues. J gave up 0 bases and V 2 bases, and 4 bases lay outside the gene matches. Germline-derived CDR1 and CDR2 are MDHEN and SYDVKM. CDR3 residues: CASSLGGGYSYEQYF. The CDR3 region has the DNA TGTGCCAGCAGTTTAGGCGGGGGTTACTCCTACGAGCAGTACTTC.

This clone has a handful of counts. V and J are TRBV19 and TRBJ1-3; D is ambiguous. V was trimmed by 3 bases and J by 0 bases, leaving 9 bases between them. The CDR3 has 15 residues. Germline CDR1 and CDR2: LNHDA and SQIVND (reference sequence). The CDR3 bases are TGTGCCAGTAGTATCTTAGGAGACTCTGGAAACACCATATATTTT. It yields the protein CASSILGDSGNTIYF.

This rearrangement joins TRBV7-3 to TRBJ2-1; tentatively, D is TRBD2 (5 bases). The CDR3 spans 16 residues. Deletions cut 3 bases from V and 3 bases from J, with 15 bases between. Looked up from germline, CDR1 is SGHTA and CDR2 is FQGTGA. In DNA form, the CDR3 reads TGTGCCAGCAGCTTGAACTCTCGAGGGAACTACAATGAGCAGTTCTTC. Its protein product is CASSLNSRGNYNEQFF.

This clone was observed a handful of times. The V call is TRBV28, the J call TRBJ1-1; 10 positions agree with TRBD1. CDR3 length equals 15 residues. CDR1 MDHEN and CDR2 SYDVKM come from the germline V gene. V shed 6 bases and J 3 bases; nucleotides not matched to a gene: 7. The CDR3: CASRTGGLGDTEAFF. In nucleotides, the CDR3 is TGTGCCAGCAGGACAGGGGGCTTGGGGGACACTGAAGCTTTCTTT.

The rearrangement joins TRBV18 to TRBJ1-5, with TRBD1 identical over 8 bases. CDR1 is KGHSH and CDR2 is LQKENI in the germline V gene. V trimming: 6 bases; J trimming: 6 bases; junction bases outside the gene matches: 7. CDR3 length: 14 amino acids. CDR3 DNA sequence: TGTGCCAGCTCTCTCGGACAGGGAGGTCAGCCCCAGCATTTT. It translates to CASSLGQGGQPQHF.

CDR3 region: CASSQGGGGRSTEAFF. CDR3 nucleotide sequence: TGTGCCAGCAGCCAAGGAGGAGGGGGCAGAAGCACTGAAGCTTTCTTT. The chain links TRBV3-1 (or the pseudogene TRBV3-2) to TRBJ1-1, with TRBD1 identical over 7 bases. Unmatched junction bases numbered 9, after V lost 1 base and J lost 4 bases. The CDR3 totals 16 residues. Per the germline V gene, CDR1 is LGHDT and CDR2 is YNNKEL (reference sequence).

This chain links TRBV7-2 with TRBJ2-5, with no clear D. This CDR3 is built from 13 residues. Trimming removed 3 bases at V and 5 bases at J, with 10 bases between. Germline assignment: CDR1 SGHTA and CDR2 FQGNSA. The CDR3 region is CASSFESWETQYF. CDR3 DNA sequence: TGTGCCAGCAGCTTCGAGTCTTGGGAGACCCAGTACTTC.

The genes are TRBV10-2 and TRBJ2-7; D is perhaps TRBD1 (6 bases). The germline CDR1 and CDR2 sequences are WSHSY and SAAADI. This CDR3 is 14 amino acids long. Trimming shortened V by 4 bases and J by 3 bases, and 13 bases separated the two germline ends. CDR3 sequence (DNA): TGCGCCAGCAGTGGTTTGGGGGCTTACTACGAGCAGTACTTC. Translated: CASSGLGAYYEQYF.

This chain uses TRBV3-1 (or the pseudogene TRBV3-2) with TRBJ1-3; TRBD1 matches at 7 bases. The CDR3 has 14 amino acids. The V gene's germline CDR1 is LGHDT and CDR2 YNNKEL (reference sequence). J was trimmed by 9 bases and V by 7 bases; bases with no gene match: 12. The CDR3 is CASTPTGRIGTIYF. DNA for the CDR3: TGTGCCAGCACCCCGACAGGGAGGATTGGCACCATATATTTT.

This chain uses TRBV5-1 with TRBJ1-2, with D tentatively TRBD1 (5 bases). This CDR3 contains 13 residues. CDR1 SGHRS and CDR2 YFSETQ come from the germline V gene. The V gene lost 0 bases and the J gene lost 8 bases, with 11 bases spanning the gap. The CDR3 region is CASSLGQRSGYTF. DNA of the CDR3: TGCGCCAGCAGCTTGGGACAGAGAAGCGGCTACACCTTC.

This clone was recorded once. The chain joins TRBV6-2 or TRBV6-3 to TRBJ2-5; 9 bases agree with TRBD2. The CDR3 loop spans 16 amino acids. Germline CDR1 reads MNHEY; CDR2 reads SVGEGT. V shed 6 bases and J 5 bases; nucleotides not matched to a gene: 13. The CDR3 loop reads CASSPHAGGPGETQYF. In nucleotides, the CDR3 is TGTGCCAGCAGCCCCCACGCGGGGGGGCCTGGGGAGACCCAGTACTTC.

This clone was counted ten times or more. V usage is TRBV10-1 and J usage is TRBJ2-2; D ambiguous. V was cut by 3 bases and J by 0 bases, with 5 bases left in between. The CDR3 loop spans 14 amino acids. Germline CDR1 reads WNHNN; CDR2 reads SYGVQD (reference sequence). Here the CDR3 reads CASSDRSNTGELFF. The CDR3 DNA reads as TGCGCCAGCAGTGACAGATCGAACACCGGGGAGCTGTTTTTT.

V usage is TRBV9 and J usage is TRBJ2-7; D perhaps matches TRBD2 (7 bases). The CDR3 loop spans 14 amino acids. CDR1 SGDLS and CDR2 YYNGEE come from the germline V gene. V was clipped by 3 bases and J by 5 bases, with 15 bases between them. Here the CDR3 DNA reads TGTGCCAGCAGCGCCGCTGGGGGGGGCAACGAGCAGTACTTC. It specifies CASSAAGGGNEQYF.

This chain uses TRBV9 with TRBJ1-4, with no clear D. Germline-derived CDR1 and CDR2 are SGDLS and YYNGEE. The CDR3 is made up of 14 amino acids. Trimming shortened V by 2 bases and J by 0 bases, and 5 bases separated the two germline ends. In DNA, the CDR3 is TGTGCCAGCAGCGTCCAGTCAACTAATGAAAAACTGTTTTTT. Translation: CASSVQSTNEKLFF.

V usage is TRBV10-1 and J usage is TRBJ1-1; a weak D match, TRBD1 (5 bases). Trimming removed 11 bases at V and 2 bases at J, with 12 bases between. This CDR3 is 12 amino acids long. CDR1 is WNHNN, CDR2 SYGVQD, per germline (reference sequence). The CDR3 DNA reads TGCGCCTCCCGGGGGTCCAACACTGAAGCTTTCTTT. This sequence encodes CASRGSNTEAFF.

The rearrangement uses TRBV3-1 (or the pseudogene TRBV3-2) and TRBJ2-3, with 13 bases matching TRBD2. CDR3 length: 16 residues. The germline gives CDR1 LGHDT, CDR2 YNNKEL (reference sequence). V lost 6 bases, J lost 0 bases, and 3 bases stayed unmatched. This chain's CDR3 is CASRLAGGVSTDTQYF. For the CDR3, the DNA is TGTGCCAGCAGACTAGCGGGAGGGGTTAGCACAGATACGCAGTATTTT.

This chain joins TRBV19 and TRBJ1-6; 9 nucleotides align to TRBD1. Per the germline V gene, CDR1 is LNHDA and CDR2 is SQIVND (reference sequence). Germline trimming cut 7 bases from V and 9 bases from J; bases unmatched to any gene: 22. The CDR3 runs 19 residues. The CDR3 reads CASTRTGVLVRLGSSPLHF. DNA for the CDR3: TGTGCCAGTACGCGGACAGGGGTTCTCGTTCGGTTGGGTTCTTCACCCCTCCACTTT.

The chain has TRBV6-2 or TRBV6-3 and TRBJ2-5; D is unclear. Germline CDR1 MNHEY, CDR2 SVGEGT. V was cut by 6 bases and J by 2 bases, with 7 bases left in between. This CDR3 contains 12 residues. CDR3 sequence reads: CASSLLQETQYF. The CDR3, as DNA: TGTGCCAGCAGCTTACTGCAAGAGACCCAGTACTTC.

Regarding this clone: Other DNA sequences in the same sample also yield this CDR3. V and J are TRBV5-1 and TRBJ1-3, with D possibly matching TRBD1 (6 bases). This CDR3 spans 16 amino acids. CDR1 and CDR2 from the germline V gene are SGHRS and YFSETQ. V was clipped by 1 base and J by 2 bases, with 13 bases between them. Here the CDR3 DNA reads TGCGCCAGCAGCTTGTACCCACAGGGCACTGGAAACACCATATATTTT. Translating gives CASSLYPQGTGNTIYF.

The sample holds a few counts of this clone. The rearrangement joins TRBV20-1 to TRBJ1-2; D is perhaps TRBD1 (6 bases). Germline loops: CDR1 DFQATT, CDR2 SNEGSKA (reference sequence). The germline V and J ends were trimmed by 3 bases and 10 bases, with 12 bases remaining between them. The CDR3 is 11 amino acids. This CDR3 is CSASTGQPYTF. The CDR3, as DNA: TGCAGTGCTAGCACCGGACAGCCCTACACCTTC.